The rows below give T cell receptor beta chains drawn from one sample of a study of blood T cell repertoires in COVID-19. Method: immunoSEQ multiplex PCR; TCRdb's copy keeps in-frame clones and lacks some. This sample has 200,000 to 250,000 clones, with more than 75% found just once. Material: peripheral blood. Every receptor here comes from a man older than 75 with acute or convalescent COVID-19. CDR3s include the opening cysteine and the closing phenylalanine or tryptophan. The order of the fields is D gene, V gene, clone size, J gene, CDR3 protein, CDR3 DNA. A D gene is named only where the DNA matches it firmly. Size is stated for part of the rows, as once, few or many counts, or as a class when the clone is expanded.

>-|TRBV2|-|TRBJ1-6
CASSPRRPPLHF
TGTGCCAGCAGTCCCCGGCGGCCACCCCTCCACTTT
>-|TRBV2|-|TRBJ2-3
CASLLTDTQYF
TGTGCCAGTCTCCTCACAGATACGCAGTATTTT
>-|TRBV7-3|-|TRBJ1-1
CASSLMGGRQNTEAFF
TGTGCCAGCAGCTTAATGGGTGGCAGACAAAACACTGAAGCTTTCTTT
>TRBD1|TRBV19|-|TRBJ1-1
CASSITGARDTEAFF
TGTGCCAGTAGTATTACAGGGGCCAGAGACACTGAAGCTTTCTTT
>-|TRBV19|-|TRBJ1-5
CASSIGGRENQPQHF
TGTGCCAGTAGTATTGGAGGACGCGAAAATCAGCCCCAGCATTTT
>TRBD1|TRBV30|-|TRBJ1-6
CAWVGQGNSPLHF
TGTGCCTGGGTGGGACAGGGGAATTCACCCCTCCACTTT
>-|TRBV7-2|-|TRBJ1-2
CASSPTRLQGLGGYTF
TGTGCCAGCAGCCCCACCCGTTTACAGGGTTTAGGTGGCTACACCTTC
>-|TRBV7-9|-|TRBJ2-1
CARSAGWDNEQFF
TGTGCCAGATCGGCAGGGTGGGATAATGAGCAGTTCTTC
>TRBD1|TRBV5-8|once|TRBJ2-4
CASSLFTGGIAKNIQYF
TGTGCCAGCAGCTTGTTTACAGGGGGCATTGCCAAAAACATTCAGTACTTC
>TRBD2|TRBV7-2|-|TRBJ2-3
CASSLGSGRPDTQYF
TGTGCCAGCAGCTTAGGGAGCGGGAGGCCAGATACGCAGTATTTT
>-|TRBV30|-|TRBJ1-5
CAWSVAFLSNQPQHF
TGTGCCTGGAGTGTAGCATTCCTTAGCAATCAGCCCCAGCATTTT
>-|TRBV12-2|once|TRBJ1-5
CASRLAQMRSMGNQPQHF
TGTGCAAGTCGCTTGGCGCAGATGAGGAGTATGGGCAATCAGCCCCAGCATTTT
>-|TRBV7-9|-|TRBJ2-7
CASSRDTDYEQYF
TGTGCCAGCAGCCGGGACACTGACTACGAGCAGTACTTC
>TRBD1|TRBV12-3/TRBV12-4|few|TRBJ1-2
CASRRTGNYGYTF
TGTGCCAGCAGGAGGACAGGGAACTATGGCTACACCTTC
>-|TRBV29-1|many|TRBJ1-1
CSGLWWTEAFF
TGCAGCGGGCTCTGGTGGACTGAAGCTTTCTTT
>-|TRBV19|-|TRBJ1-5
CASSTQGNQPQHF
TGTGCCAGTAGTACTCAGGGCAATCAGCCCCAGCATTTT
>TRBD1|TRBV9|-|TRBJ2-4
CASSVGLVGQQNIQYF
TGTGCCAGCAGCGTAGGGTTAGTGGGACAGCAAAACATTCAGTACTTC
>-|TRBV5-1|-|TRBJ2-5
CASSLGGGTLEETQYF
TGCGCCAGCAGCTTGGGGGGCGGGACCCTGGAGGAGACCCAGTACTTC
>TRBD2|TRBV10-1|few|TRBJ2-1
CASSELPSGPYNEQFF
TGCGCCAGCAGTGAGTTGCCTAGCGGGCCTTACAATGAGCAGTTCTTC
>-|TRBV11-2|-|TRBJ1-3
CASSLERGSTSGNTIYF
TGTGCCAGCAGCTTAGAACGGGGGTCTACCTCTGGAAACACCATATATTTT
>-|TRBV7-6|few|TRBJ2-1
CASSLGLGSYNEQFF
TGTGCCAGCAGCTTAGGACTGGGCTCCTACAATGAGCAGTTCTTC
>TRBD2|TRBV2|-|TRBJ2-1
CASTLSGSSYNEQFF
TGTGCCAGCACCCTTAGCGGGAGCTCCTACAATGAGCAGTTCTTC
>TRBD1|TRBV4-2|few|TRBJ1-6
CASSQETGQGAWNSPLHF
TGTGCCAGCAGCCAAGAAACGGGACAGGGGGCCTGGAATTCACCCCTCCACTTT
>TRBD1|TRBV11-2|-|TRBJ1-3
CASSGQGGGNTIYF
TGTGCCAGCAGCGGACAGGGGGGCGGAAACACCATATATTTT
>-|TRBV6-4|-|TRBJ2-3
CASSDSSGDTQYF
TGTGCCAGCAGTGACTCAAGCGGCGATACGCAGTATTTT
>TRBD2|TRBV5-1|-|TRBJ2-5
CASSLALAGGSLYQETQYF
TGCGCCAGCAGCTTGGCCTTAGCGGGAGGCAGCTTGTACCAAGAGACCCAGTACTTC
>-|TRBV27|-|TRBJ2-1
CASSGTLLSYNEQFF
TGTGCCAGCAGCGGGACTTTACTCTCCTACAATGAGCAGTTCTTC
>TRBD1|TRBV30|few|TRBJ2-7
CAWDRGGEQYF
TGTGCCTGGGACAGGGGAGGCGAGCAGTACTTC
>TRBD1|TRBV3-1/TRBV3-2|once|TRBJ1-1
CASTPGQGGEAFF
TGTGCCAGCACCCCAGGACAGGGCGGTGAAGCTTTCTTT
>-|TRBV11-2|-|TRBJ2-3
CASSSWTVGDTQYF
TGTGCCAGCAGCTCCTGGACTGTCGGGGATACGCAGTATTTT
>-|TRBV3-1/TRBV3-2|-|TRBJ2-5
CASSQGQFQETQYF
TGTGCCAGCAGCCAAGGGCAGTTCCAAGAGACCCAGTACTTC
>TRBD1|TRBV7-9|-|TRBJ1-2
CASSSGQGLNYGYTF
TGTGCCAGCAGCTCAGGACAGGGTCTTAACTATGGCTACACCTTC
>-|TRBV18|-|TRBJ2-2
CASSPPAPNTGELFF
TGTGCCAGCTCACCCCCAGCGCCGAACACCGGGGAGCTGTTTTTT
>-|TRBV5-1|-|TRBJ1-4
CASSLAQGEGEEKLFF
TGCGCCAGCAGCTTGGCACAGGGAGAGGGAGAAGAAAAACTGTTTTTT
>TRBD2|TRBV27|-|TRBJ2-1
CASSLYLPAGLAGTSSYNEQFF
TGTGCCAGCAGTTTATATCTTCCAGCCGGACTAGCGGGAACCAGCTCCTACAATGAGCAGTTCTTC
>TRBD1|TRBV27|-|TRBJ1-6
CASSLSLTGSYNSPLHF
TGTGCCAGCAGTTTATCCCTGACAGGGTCCTATAATTCACCCCTCCACTTT
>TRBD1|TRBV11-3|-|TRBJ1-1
CASSTGQGWTEAFF
TGTGCCAGCAGCACAGGACAGGGGTGGACTGAAGCTTTCTTT
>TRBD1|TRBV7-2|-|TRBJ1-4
CASSLNKQGAGEKLFF
TGTGCCAGCAGCTTAAATAAGCAGGGGGCGGGTGAAAAACTGTTTTTT
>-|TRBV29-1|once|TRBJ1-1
CSVGGAEAFF
TGCAGCGTTGGGGGAGCCGAAGCTTTCTTT
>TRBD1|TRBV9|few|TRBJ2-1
CATGTGTTNEQFF
TGTGCCACGGGGACAGGGACAACCAATGAGCAGTTCTTC